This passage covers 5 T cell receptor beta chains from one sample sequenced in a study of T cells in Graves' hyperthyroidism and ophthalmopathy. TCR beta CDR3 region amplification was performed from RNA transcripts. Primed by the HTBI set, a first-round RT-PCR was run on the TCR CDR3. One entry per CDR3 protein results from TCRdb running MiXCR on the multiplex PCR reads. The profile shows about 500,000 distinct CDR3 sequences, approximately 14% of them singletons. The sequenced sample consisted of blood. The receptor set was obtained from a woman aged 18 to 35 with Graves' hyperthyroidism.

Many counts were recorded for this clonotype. In DNA form, the CDR3 reads TGTGCTAGTTCCCGGACTAGCGGGAGCCAAACGAACACCGGGGAGCTGTTTTTT. Translating it yields CASSRTSGSQTNTGELFF. The V gene is TRBV12-5, the J gene TRBJ2-2, with 13 bases lining up with TRBD2. The V gene's germline CDR1 is LGHNT and CDR2 FRNRAP. The CDR3 has 18 amino acids. V lost 8 bases, J lost 0 bases, and 9 bases stayed unmatched. Full variable domain (outside the CDR3, taken from reference TRBV12-5 and TRBJ2-2): DARVTQTPRHKVTEMGQEVTMRCQPILGHNTVFWYRQTMMQGLELLAYFRNRAPLDDSGMPKDRFSAEMPDATLATLKIQPSEPRDSAVYFCASSRTSGSQTNTGELFFGEGSRLTVL.

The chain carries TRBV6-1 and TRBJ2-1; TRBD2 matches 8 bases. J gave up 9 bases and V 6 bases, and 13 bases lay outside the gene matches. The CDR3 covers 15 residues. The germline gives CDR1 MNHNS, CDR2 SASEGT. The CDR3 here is CASRVGLAGAGEQFF. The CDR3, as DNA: TGTGCCAGCAGGGTGGGGCTAGCGGGTGCGGGTGAGCAGTTCTTC.

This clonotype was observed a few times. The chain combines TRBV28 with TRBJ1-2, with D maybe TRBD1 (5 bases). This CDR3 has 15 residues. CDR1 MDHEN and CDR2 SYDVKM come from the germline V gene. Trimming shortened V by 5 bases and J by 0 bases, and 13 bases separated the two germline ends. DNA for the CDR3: TGTGCCAGCAGTACCTTGACAGTCCCTAACTATGGCTACACCTTC. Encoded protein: CASSTLTVPNYGYTF.

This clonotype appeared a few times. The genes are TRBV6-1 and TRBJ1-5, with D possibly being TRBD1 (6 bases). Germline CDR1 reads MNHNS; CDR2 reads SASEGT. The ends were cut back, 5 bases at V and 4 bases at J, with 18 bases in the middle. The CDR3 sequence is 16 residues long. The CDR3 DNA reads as TGTGCCAGCAGTCAAGGACAGAGGGGCCCTAATCAGCCCCAGCATTTT. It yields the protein CASSQGQRGPNQPQHF.

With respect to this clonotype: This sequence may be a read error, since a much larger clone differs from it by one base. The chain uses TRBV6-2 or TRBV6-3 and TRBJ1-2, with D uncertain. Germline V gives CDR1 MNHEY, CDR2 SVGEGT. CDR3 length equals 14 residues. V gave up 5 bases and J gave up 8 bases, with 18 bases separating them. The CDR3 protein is CASSDQDNPRGYTF. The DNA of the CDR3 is TGTGCCAGCAGTGACCAAGACAACCCAAGGGGCTACACCTTC.